This T cell receptor beta chain is from a study of control samples from healthy donors and cancer patients. Sequencing was performed with immunoSEQ multiplex PCR; in TCRdb, only in-frame clones are kept and a portion is missing. The sample has 70,000 to 100,000 clones, less than 90% seen once. V was clipped by 5 bases and J by 6 bases, with 19 bases between them. CDR1 SEHNR and CDR2 FQNEAQ come from the germline V gene (reference sequence). The CDR3 has 16 residues. The rearrangement joins TRBV7-9 to TRBJ2-2; a weak D match, TRBD2 (5 bases). Sequenced sample: blood. This clonotype was obtained from a woman aged 55-69 years in good health. CDR3 coding DNA: TGTGCCAGCAGCCCCCCCGGCTTGAGGGCTTCCGGGGAGCTGTTTTTT. Protein: CASSPPGLRASGELFF.